This is a list of T cell receptor beta chains from one sample in a study of cytomegalovirus exposure and HLA in healthy donors. Using immunoSEQ multiplex PCR, the repertoire was profiled, and TCRdb retains in-frame clones only, with some absent. Of approximately 190,000 clones in the sample, 70% were seen once. Specimen: PBMCs. These receptors originate from a man aged 35-49 years in good health and CMV-seropositive. Each CDR3 is given with its conserved first and last residue. D genes are given only for firm matches. Clone size is stated in some rows and not others, as once, few, many or a class when expanded.

d_call: -; clone_size: -; v_call: TRBV29-1; j_call: TRBJ1-2; cdr3_aa: CSVAEAASYGYTF; cdr3_nt: TGCAGCGTTGCGGAGGCAGCCAGCTATGGCTACACCTTC
d_call: TRBD1; clone_size: few; v_call: TRBV27; j_call: TRBJ2-7; cdr3_aa: CASTPGRDRGQSHEQYF; cdr3_nt: TGTGCCAGCACCCCCGGGAGGGACAGGGGACAATCCCACGAGCAGTACTTC
d_call: -; clone_size: once; v_call: TRBV5-4; j_call: TRBJ1-5; cdr3_aa: CASSSYNQPQHF; cdr3_nt: TGTGCCAGCAGCTCCTACAATCAGCCCCAGCATTTT
d_call: -; clone_size: few; v_call: TRBV11-3; j_call: TRBJ2-1; cdr3_aa: CASSLVEGPYNEQFF; cdr3_nt: TGTGCCAGCAGCTTAGTGGAGGGCCCCTACAATGAGCAGTTCTTC
d_call: TRBD1; clone_size: -; v_call: TRBV28; j_call: TRBJ1-4; cdr3_aa: CASSFGTGDIVEKLFF; cdr3_nt: TGTGCCAGCAGTTTCGGGACAGGGGATATCGTTGAAAAACTGTTTTTT
d_call: -; clone_size: -; v_call: TRBV7-9; j_call: TRBJ1-5; cdr3_aa: CASSLTEGRNQPQHF; cdr3_nt: TGTGCCAGCAGTTTGACGGAGGGACGCAATCAGCCCCAGCATTTT
d_call: TRBD1; clone_size: -; v_call: TRBV29-1; j_call: TRBJ2-2; cdr3_aa: CSGASRGLRGTGELFF; cdr3_nt: TGCAGCGGGGCCTCCAGGGGGCTACGAGGCACCGGGGAGCTGTTTTTT
d_call: -; clone_size: -; v_call: TRBV19; j_call: TRBJ1-2; cdr3_aa: CASSTRDKIYGYTF; cdr3_nt: TGTGCCAGTAGTACTCGGGACAAGATCTATGGCTACACCTTC
d_call: -; clone_size: -; v_call: TRBV11-1; j_call: TRBJ2-1; cdr3_aa: CASSSPGGYFNNEQFF; cdr3_nt: TGTGCCAGCAGCTCCCCAGGGGGGTACTTCAACAATGAGCAGTTCTTC
d_call: TRBD1; clone_size: once; v_call: TRBV27; j_call: TRBJ1-2; cdr3_aa: CASSPMYQTGGDFLYGYTF; cdr3_nt: TGTGCCAGCAGCCCAATGTACCAGACAGGGGGTGATTTTTTGTATGGCTACACCTTC
d_call: TRBD1; clone_size: -; v_call: TRBV28; j_call: TRBJ2-7; cdr3_aa: CASSLSGGTYEQYF; cdr3_nt: TGTGCCAGCAGTTTATCAGGGGGCACGTACGAGCAGTACTTC
d_call: -; clone_size: -; v_call: TRBV10-1; j_call: TRBJ1-4; cdr3_aa: CASSESWGGRCEKLFF; cdr3_nt: TGCGCCAGCAGTGAGTCTTGGGGGGGGAGGTGTGAAAAACTGTTTTTT
d_call: TRBD1; clone_size: -; v_call: TRBV6-5; j_call: TRBJ1-2; cdr3_aa: CASRPGGTNYGYTF; cdr3_nt: TGTGCCAGCAGGCCAGGGGGGACTAACTATGGCTACACCTTC
d_call: TRBD2; clone_size: few; v_call: TRBV5-1; j_call: TRBJ2-7; cdr3_aa: CASSLSGGAGYEQYF; cdr3_nt: TGCGCCAGCAGCTTGAGCGGGGGCGCGGGGTACGAGCAGTACTTC
d_call: -; clone_size: -; v_call: TRBV21-1; j_call: TRBJ1-1; cdr3_aa: CASSTKGGESLNTEAFF; cdr3_nt: TGTGCCAGCAGCACCAAAGGGGGCGAGTCTTTGAACACTGAAGCTTTCTTT
d_call: -; clone_size: -; v_call: TRBV5-5; j_call: TRBJ2-2; cdr3_aa: CASSPSSGYTGELFF; cdr3_nt: TGTGCCAGCAGCCCTAGTTCCGGGTACACCGGGGAGCTGTTTTTT
d_call: -; clone_size: -; v_call: TRBV2; j_call: TRBJ1-6; cdr3_aa: CASSGGVPSSYNSPLHF; cdr3_nt: TGTGCCAGCAGTGGGGGGGTGCCGAGCTCCTATAATTCACCCCTCCACTTT
d_call: -; clone_size: few; v_call: TRBV2; j_call: TRBJ1-1; cdr3_aa: CASSGGQTNEAFF; cdr3_nt: TGTGCCAGCAGTGGGGGACAAACCAACGAAGCTTTCTTT
d_call: -; clone_size: -; v_call: TRBV28; j_call: TRBJ1-1; cdr3_aa: CASSLPGTGQGAFF; cdr3_nt: TGTGCCAGCAGTTTACCCGGCACAGGCCAGGGAGCTTTCTTT
d_call: TRBD1; clone_size: few; v_call: TRBV13; j_call: TRBJ1-2; cdr3_aa: CASSPGGYGYTF; cdr3_nt: TGTGCCAGCAGCCCAGGGGGATATGGCTACACCTTC
d_call: -; clone_size: -; v_call: TRBV6-1; j_call: TRBJ2-7; cdr3_aa: CASSEARYTYEQYF; cdr3_nt: TGTGCCAGCAGTGAAGCAAGATACACCTACGAGCAGTACTTC
d_call: TRBD1; clone_size: -; v_call: TRBV28; j_call: TRBJ1-1; cdr3_aa: CASSSGTGPLAEAFF; cdr3_nt: TGTGCCAGCAGTTCTGGGACAGGTCCACTTGCTGAAGCTTTCTTT
d_call: -; clone_size: -; v_call: TRBV4-1; j_call: TRBJ1-2; cdr3_aa: CASSLDRDLNYGYTF; cdr3_nt: TGCGCCAGCAGCCTCGACAGAGACCTAAACTATGGCTACACCTTC
d_call: TRBD1; clone_size: -; v_call: TRBV11-3; j_call: TRBJ2-5; cdr3_aa: CASSSRQGQTQYF; cdr3_nt: TGTGCCAGCAGCTCTCGACAGGGACAGACCCAGTACTTC
d_call: -; clone_size: -; v_call: TRBV9; j_call: TRBJ1-2; cdr3_aa: CASSGGGLLGGYTF; cdr3_nt: TGTGCCAGCAGCGGGGGGGGTCTATTAGGGGGCTACACCTTC
d_call: TRBD1; clone_size: -; v_call: TRBV5-1; j_call: TRBJ1-1; cdr3_aa: CASSLEWGQGDTEAFF; cdr3_nt: TGCGCCAGCAGCTTGGAGTGGGGCCAGGGGGACACTGAAGCTTTCTTT
d_call: TRBD1; clone_size: -; v_call: TRBV9; j_call: TRBJ1-3; cdr3_aa: CASSGTGGIAGNTIYF; cdr3_nt: TGTGCCAGCAGCGGGACAGGGGGCATCGCTGGAAACACCATATATTTT
d_call: -; clone_size: few; v_call: TRBV28; j_call: TRBJ1-5; cdr3_aa: CASSFFEGFGGPDGQPQHF; cdr3_nt: TGTGCCAGCAGTTTTTTTGAAGGGTTTGGAGGACCCGACGGACAGCCCCAGCATTTT
d_call: TRBD1; clone_size: -; v_call: TRBV6-5; j_call: TRBJ2-7; cdr3_aa: CASRGPQGVSEQYF; cdr3_nt: TGTGCCAGCCGGGGCCCTCAGGGGGTCTCCGAGCAGTACTTC
d_call: -; clone_size: -; v_call: TRBV30; j_call: TRBJ2-3; cdr3_aa: CALRQGQKTDTQYF; cdr3_nt: TGTGCCTTGAGGCAGGGACAAAAAACAGATACGCAGTATTTT
d_call: -; clone_size: -; v_call: TRBV28; j_call: TRBJ2-5; cdr3_aa: CASSFFGAAETQYF; cdr3_nt: TGTGCCAGCAGTTTCTTTGGGGCTGCGGAGACCCAGTACTTC
d_call: -; clone_size: -; v_call: TRBV5-1; j_call: TRBJ2-7; cdr3_aa: CASSDDRGTYEQYF; cdr3_nt: TGCGCCAGCAGCGACGACCGGGGGACCTACGAGCAGTACTTC
d_call: -; clone_size: -; v_call: TRBV10-1; j_call: TRBJ1-5; cdr3_aa: CASSARGNQPQHF; cdr3_nt: TGCGCCAGCAGTGCTCGCGGCAATCAGCCCCAGCATTTT
d_call: TRBD2; clone_size: -; v_call: TRBV6-4; j_call: TRBJ2-3; cdr3_aa: CASSDSSGGADTQYF; cdr3_nt: TGTGCCAGCAGTGACTCGAGCGGGGGGGCAGATACGCAGTATTTT
d_call: TRBD1; clone_size: few; v_call: TRBV9; j_call: TRBJ2-5; cdr3_aa: CASARDRVYQETQYF; cdr3_nt: TGTGCCAGCGCCCGGGACAGAGTATACCAAGAGACCCAGTACTTC
d_call: -; clone_size: -; v_call: TRBV15; j_call: TRBJ2-7; cdr3_aa: CATSPNFRGAEQYF; cdr3_nt: TGTGCCACCAGCCCGAACTTTCGGGGGGCCGAGCAGTACTTC
d_call: -; clone_size: -; v_call: TRBV5-4; j_call: TRBJ1-1; cdr3_aa: CASSLSPQATVTEAFF; cdr3_nt: TGTGCCAGCAGCTTATCACCGCAGGCCACGGTTACTGAAGCTTTCTTT
d_call: TRBD1; clone_size: -; v_call: TRBV6-1; j_call: TRBJ2-1; cdr3_aa: CAISVTGGSYNEQFF; cdr3_nt: TGTGCCATCAGTGTGACAGGGGGATCCTACAATGAGCAGTTCTTC
d_call: TRBD1; clone_size: -; v_call: TRBV5-7; j_call: TRBJ1-1; cdr3_aa: CASSPKQGARWTNTEAFF; cdr3_nt: TGTGCCAGCAGCCCAAAACAGGGGGCGAGGTGGACAAACACTGAAGCTTTCTTT
d_call: -; clone_size: -; v_call: TRBV14; j_call: TRBJ2-3; cdr3_aa: CASSQSGGAITDTQYF; cdr3_nt: TGTGCCAGCAGCCAATCCGGCGGGGCGATCACAGATACGCAGTATTTT
d_call: -; clone_size: -; v_call: TRBV7-3; j_call: TRBJ1-6; cdr3_aa: CASSFSGAGYSPLHF; cdr3_nt: TGTGCCAGCAGCTTCTCAGGGGCAGGGTATTCACCCCTCCACTTT
d_call: -; clone_size: few; v_call: TRBV6-5; j_call: TRBJ2-3; cdr3_aa: CASKPPGVGDTQYF; cdr3_nt: TGTGCCAGCAAACCCCCGGGGGTCGGAGATACGCAGTATTTT
d_call: -; clone_size: -; v_call: TRBV4-1; j_call: TRBJ2-7; cdr3_aa: CASSQVVGHYEQYF; cdr3_nt: TGCGCCAGCAGCCAAGTTGTGGGACACTACGAGCAGTACTTC
d_call: -; clone_size: -; v_call: TRBV4-1; j_call: TRBJ2-2; cdr3_aa: CASSQAPRTGELFF; cdr3_nt: TGCGCCAGCAGCCAAGCCCCCCGGACCGGGGAGCTGTTTTTT
d_call: TRBD2; clone_size: -; v_call: TRBV6-5; j_call: TRBJ2-6; cdr3_aa: CASSPSGAGANVLTF; cdr3_nt: TGTGCCAGCAGTCCCAGCGGGGCCGGGGCCAACGTCCTGACTTTC
d_call: TRBD1; clone_size: -; v_call: TRBV5-6; j_call: TRBJ2-7; cdr3_aa: CASSPRPGQGPEEQYF; cdr3_nt: TGTGCCAGCAGCCCTCGTCCGGGACAGGGGCCCGAAGAGCAGTACTTC
d_call: TRBD1; clone_size: -; v_call: TRBV19; j_call: TRBJ2-7; cdr3_aa: CASSIRGDRAYEQYF; cdr3_nt: TGTGCCAGTAGTATTAGGGGAGACAGGGCATACGAGCAGTACTTC
d_call: TRBD1; clone_size: -; v_call: TRBV10-2; j_call: TRBJ1-1; cdr3_aa: CASSEVKGAWTEAFF; cdr3_nt: TGCGCCAGCAGTGAGGTAAAGGGGGCTTGGACTGAAGCTTTCTTT
d_call: -; clone_size: -; v_call: TRBV11-2; j_call: TRBJ1-2; cdr3_aa: CASSLASVYGYTF; cdr3_nt: TGTGCCAGCAGCCTGGCCTCCGTTTATGGCTACACCTTC
d_call: TRBD1; clone_size: -; v_call: TRBV27; j_call: TRBJ2-3; cdr3_aa: CASSTRTGASTDTQYF; cdr3_nt: TGTGCCAGCAGTACCCGGACAGGAGCCTCCACAGATACGCAGTATTTT